The 21 T cell receptor beta chains given below trace back to one sample, sequenced in a study of blood T cell repertoires in COVID-19. Clones were sequenced by immunoSEQ multiplex PCR, and TCRdb holds only the in-frame ones, with some missing. Of roughly 380,000 clones detected, 89% appear once; the ten largest clones hold roughly 1.4%. Sequencing was performed on peripheral blood. These TCRs come from a woman aged 40 to 55 with COVID-19, enrolled during active disease.

The chain joins TRBV27 to TRBJ2-2; 9 nucleotides match TRBD1. Per the germline V gene, CDR1 is MNHEY and CDR2 is SMNVEV (reference sequence). With V trimmed by 8 bases and J by 4 bases, 14 bases remained unmatched. The CDR3 has 17 amino acids. CDR3 nucleotide sequence: TGTGCCAGCCGCCCAGGGACAGGGATCATCGGCACCGGGGAGCTGTTTTTT. This sequence encodes CASRPGTGIIGTGELFF.

V is TRBV3-1 (or the pseudogene TRBV3-2) and J is TRBJ1-2, with D unclear. Germline assignment: CDR1 LGHDT and CDR2 YNNKEL (reference sequence). The V and J ends lost 1 base and 0 bases respectively, with 9 bases between them. The CDR3 length is 15 residues. CDR3 residues: CASSQVWGANYGYTF. CDR3 bases: TGTGCCAGCAGCCAAGTCTGGGGAGCTAACTATGGCTACACCTTC.

The V call is TRBV19, the J call TRBJ2-3; 10 bases agree with TRBD1. With 1 base clipped from V and 6 bases from J, the junction kept 10 bases outside the gene matches. The CDR3 totals 17 residues. Germline-derived CDR1 and CDR2 are LNHDA and SQIVND (reference sequence). CDR3 in DNA: TGTGCCAGTAGTATAGCTACCGGGACAGGGGCGCTGGATACGCAGTATTTT. Residues: CASSIATGTGALDTQYF.

This clone was observed a single time. This chain uses TRBV27 with TRBJ1-2; 7 nucleotides line up with TRBD1. V gave up 3 bases and J gave up 1 base; unmatched junction bases: 11. The CDR3 consists of 17 residues. CDR1 and CDR2 from the germline V gene are MNHEY and SMNVEV (reference sequence). The CDR3 nucleotides are TGTGCCAGCAGTTTCAGAGGGGGCGCCCCCAATAACTATGGCTACACCTTC. This encodes CASSFRGGAPNNYGYTF.

The gene calls are TRBV19 and TRBJ1-5, with TRBD1 as a possible D gene (5 bases). The V end lost 8 bases, the J end lost 1 base, and 6 bases lay between the germline ends. The CDR3 is 12 residues long. Germline V lookup: CDR1 LNHDA, CDR2 SQIVND (reference sequence). CDR3 residues: CASRQSNQPQHF. Written as DNA, the CDR3 is TGTGCCAGTCGACAGAGCAATCAGCCCCAGCATTTT.

V is TRBV6-5 and J is TRBJ1-1; D not resolved. This CDR3 has 13 residues. Trimming pared 7 bases from V and 5 bases from J, leaving 14 bases between. Germline CDR1 MNHEY, CDR2 SVGAGI. This CDR3 reads CASTPRLTTEAFF. The CDR3 coding sequence is TGTGCCAGCACCCCCCGATTGACTACTGAAGCTTTCTTT.

The CDR3 is CASSFQEGPYGYTF. CDR3 sequence (DNA): TGTGCCAGCAGTTTCCAGGAGGGCCCCTATGGCTACACCTTC. The chain combines TRBV2 with TRBJ1-2; D unresolved. There are 14 residues in the CDR3. Trimming cost V 5 bases and J 4 bases, with 14 bases left between them. Germline V lookup: CDR1 SNHLY, CDR2 FYNNEI.

This clone came up a few times. J is TRBJ2-7 and V is TRBV7-2, with TRBD1 matching over 7 bases. Unmatched junction bases numbered 8, after V lost 5 bases and J lost 4 bases. Germline-derived CDR1 and CDR2 are SGHTA and FQGNSA. This CDR3 comprises 14 residues. As DNA, the CDR3 is TGTGCCAGCAGCCTACGGACAGGCCCGTACGAGCAGTACTTC. Translating gives CASSLRTGPYEQYF. Drawing the rest from reference TRBV7-2 and TRBJ2-7, the complete variable domain is GAGVSQSPSNKVTEKGKDVELRCDPISGHTALYWYRQSLGQGLEFLIYFQGNSAPDKSGLPSDRFSAERTGGSVSTLTIQRTQQEDSAVYLCASSLRTGPYEQYFGPGTRLTVT.

The CDR3 is CASSLGVAGVEDTQYF. The CDR3 nucleotides are TGTGCCAGCAGCCTAGGGGTAGCGGGAGTAGAAGATACGCAGTATTTT. V is TRBV7-9 and J is TRBJ2-3, with 9 nucleotides matching TRBD2. The CDR3 runs 16 residues. J gave up 5 bases and V 5 bases, and 11 bases lay outside the gene matches. Germline V lookup: CDR1 SEHNR, CDR2 FQNEAQ (reference sequence). Full variable domain (missing parts from reference TRBV7-9 and TRBJ2-3): DTGVSQNPRHKITKRGQNVTFRCDPISEHNRLYWYRQTLGQGPEFLTYFQNEAQLEKSRLLSDRFSAERPKGSFSTLEIQRTEQGDSAMYLCASSLGVAGVEDTQYFGPGTRLTVL.

The chain recombines TRBV5-4 with TRBJ1-5; TRBD1 might be the D (5 bases). This CDR3 has 14 amino acids. The germline CDR1 and CDR2 sequences are SGHNT and YYREEE (reference sequence). The V gene lost 2 bases and the J gene lost 3 bases, with 9 bases spanning the gap. CDR3 amino acids: CASSLRQYNQPQHF. The CDR3 DNA reads TGTGCCAGCAGCTTAAGACAGTACAATCAGCCCCAGCATTTT.

The chain combines TRBV6-6 with TRBJ2-2; 7 nucleotides line up with TRBD1. The CDR3 consists of 15 residues. V gave up 4 bases and J gave up 6 bases; unmatched junction bases: 8. From germline, CDR1 is MNHNY and CDR2 SVGAGI (reference sequence). DNA of the CDR3: TGTGCCAGCAGTTTCCGACAGGGAAGGGCCGGGGAGCTGTTTTTT. Its protein is CASSFRQGRAGELFF.

The chain has TRBV5-5 and TRBJ1-2, with 7 bases lining up with TRBD1. CDR3 length: 16 amino acids. V lost 4 bases and J lost 3; bases outside the gene matches: 12. Germline-derived CDR1 and CDR2 are SGHKS and YYEKEE (reference sequence). The CDR3 DNA is TGTGCCAGCAGCGCATTAACGGGACAGAGCTACTATGGCTACACCTTC. It yields the protein CASSALTGQSYYGYTF.

The chain recombines TRBV5-4 with TRBJ1-1, with a tentative D call TRBD1 (6 bases). The CDR3 sequence is 14 residues long. V lost 1 base, J lost 5 bases, and 12 bases lay in between. CDR1 and CDR2 from the germline V gene are SGHNT and YYREEE (reference sequence). CDR3 bases: TGTGCCAGCAGCTTGAAGTGGGGGCGAACTGAAGCTTTCTTT. This encodes CASSLKWGRTEAFF.

Details on this clone: One junction end disagrees with the germline gene, perhaps due to a read error. This chain connects TRBV7-3 to TRBJ2-5; no firm D call. Germline-derived CDR1 and CDR2 are SGHTA and FQGTGA. This CDR3 contains 14 residues. The CDR3 reads CASRLTSTSGTQYF. CDR3 nucleotide sequence: TGTGCCAGCAGGTTAACGTCAACCTCGGGGACCCAGTACTTC. Full variable domain (remainder filled in from reference TRBV7-3 and TRBJ2-5): GAGVSQTPSNKVTEKGKYVELRCDPISGHTALYWYRQSLGQGPEFLIYFQGTGAADDSGLPNDRFFAVRPEGSVSTLKIQRTERGDSAVYLCASRLTSTSGTQYFGPGTRLLVL.

The chain employs TRBV2 and TRBJ2-7, with no clear D. Trimming pared 3 bases from V and 2 bases from J, leaving 11 bases between. The germline gives CDR1 SNHLY, CDR2 FYNNEI. The CDR3 contains 14 residues. The CDR3 reads CASSDGVSPYEQYF. DNA of the CDR3: TGTGCCAGCAGTGACGGTGTTTCCCCCTACGAGCAGTACTTC.

V gene TRBV5-8 combines with J gene TRBJ1-1; 7 nucleotides agree with TRBD1. Germline values: CDR1 SGHTS, CDR2 YDEGEE. This CDR3 comprises 12 residues. After removal of 0 bases from V and 7 bases from J, the junction contained 0 bases not matched to a gene. The CDR3 loop is CASSLDRGEAFF. CDR3 nucleotide sequence: TGTGCCAGCAGCTTGGACAGGGGTGAAGCTTTCTTT.

The rearrangement uses TRBV5-1 and TRBJ1-1; perhaps TRBD1 as D (5 bases). The CDR3 extends over 15 amino acids. Germline V gives CDR1 SGHRS, CDR2 YFSETQ. V was pared by 2 bases and J by 1 base, with 12 bases between. The chain's CDR3 is CASSFVGGGNTEAFF. The CDR3 DNA reads as TGCGCCAGCAGCTTCGTGGGGGGAGGGAACACTGAAGCTTTCTTT.

The chain employs TRBV5-5 and TRBJ2-1; 7 nucleotides match TRBD2. Per the germline V gene, CDR1 is SGHKS and CDR2 is YYEKEE (reference sequence). The CDR3 spans 17 residues. The J segment lost 2 bases and the V segment lost 2 bases, leaving 10 bases of the junction unmatched. The chain's CDR3 is CASSLTVSGGAYNEQFF. CDR3 coding DNA: TGTGCCAGCAGCTTAACCGTCAGTGGGGGGGCCTACAATGAGCAGTTCTTC.

The chain joins TRBV7-2 to TRBJ2-7; 13 nucleotides match TRBD2. The CDR3 is 19 residues long. CDR1 SGHTA and CDR2 FQGNSA come from the germline V gene. The V segment lost 5 bases and the J segment 0 bases; nucleotides outside the gene matches: 13. Written as DNA, the CDR3 is TGTGCCAGCAGCGTGGAGCCGGGACTAGCGGGGAAGAGCTCCTACGAGCAGTACTTC. Translated: CASSVEPGLAGKSSYEQYF.

The table lists this clone with a count of one. The CDR3 DNA follows: TGCAGCGGAACCGTCACAGGGACCACTGAAGCTTTCTTT. Its translation: CSGTVTGTTEAFF. This sequence joins TRBV29-1 and TRBJ1-1, with D maybe TRBD1 (6 bases). Per germline, CDR1 SQVTM and CDR2 ANQGSEA. V shed 7 bases and J shed 4 bases, with 16 bases lying between them. CDR3 length: 13 amino acids.

V gene TRBV7-6 combines with J gene TRBJ2-5, with 7 bases identical to TRBD1. The CDR3 runs to 15 residues. With 3 bases clipped from V and 6 bases from J, the junction kept 10 bases outside the gene matches. From germline, CDR1 is SGHVS and CDR2 FNYEAQ. CDR3 sequence: CASSLSQGKWQTQYF. The DNA of the CDR3 is TGTGCCAGCAGCTTGTCACAGGGGAAATGGCAGACCCAGTACTTC.